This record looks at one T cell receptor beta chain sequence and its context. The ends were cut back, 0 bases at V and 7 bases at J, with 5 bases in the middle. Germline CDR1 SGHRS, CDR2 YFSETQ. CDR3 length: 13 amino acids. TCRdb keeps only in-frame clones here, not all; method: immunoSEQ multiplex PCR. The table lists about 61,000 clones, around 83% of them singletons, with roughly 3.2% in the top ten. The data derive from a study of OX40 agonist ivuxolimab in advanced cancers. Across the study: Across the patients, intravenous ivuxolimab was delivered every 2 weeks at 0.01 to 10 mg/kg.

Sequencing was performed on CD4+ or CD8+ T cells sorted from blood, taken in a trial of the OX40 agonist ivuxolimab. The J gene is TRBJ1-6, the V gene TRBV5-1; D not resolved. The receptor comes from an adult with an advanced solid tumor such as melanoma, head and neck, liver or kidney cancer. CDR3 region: CASSLGENSPLHF. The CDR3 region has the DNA TGCGCCAGCAGCTTGGGGGAAAATTCACCCCTCCACTTT.